Following are 17 T cell receptor beta chains from one sample sequenced in a study of cytomegalovirus exposure and HLA in healthy donors (dated by TCRdb to about 2017). Library preparation was by the immunoSEQ multiplex PCR assay. TCRdb obtained this table from immuneACCESS and retained in-frame rearrangements with V and J assigned. These tables miss some clones; where compared with another copy, unresolved V genes account for less than half of the shortfall, and the remainder is unexplained. The sample table holds around 61,000 clones, of which 80% to 95% were seen once. Of the sample, approximately 5.3% falls within the top ten clones. The sequencing input was PBMCs. The receptor source for this set is a man aged 18 to 29 in good health and CMV-seropositive.

This sequence joins TRBV5-6 and TRBJ1-1; tentative D call: TRBD1 (6 bases). Looked up from germline, CDR1 is SGHDT and CDR2 is YYEEEE. CDR3 length equals 15 residues. V lost 4 bases to trimming and J lost 0 bases, with 13 bases between them. The CDR3 nucleotides read TGTGCCAGCAGCCTTGTCAGGGGCCTGAACACTGAAGCTTTCTTT. Translated: CASSLVRGLNTEAFF.

The CDR3 region has the DNA TGTGCCAGCAGTTACACGGGACAGGGGAACACCGGGGAGCTGTTTTTT. Residues: CASSYTGQGNTGELFF. The genes are TRBV6-5 and TRBJ2-2, with TRBD1 matching 9 bases. This CDR3 comprises 16 residues. V lost 2 bases to trimming and J lost 1 base; unmatched junction nucleotides: 2. Germline V gene data show CDR1 as MNHEY and CDR2 as SVGAGI.

The chain combines TRBV29-1 with TRBJ2-7, with TRBD2 identical over 8 bases. The ends lost 4 bases at V and 1 base at J; junction bases unmatched: 3. CDR3 length: 13 residues. Germline V CDR1 and CDR2: SQVTM, ANQGSEA. CDR3 nucleotide sequence: TGCAGCGTTGCGGGACTAGGATCCTACGAGCAGTACTTC. Translation: CSVAGLGSYEQYF.

The J gene is TRBJ2-1, the V gene TRBV9; D possibly corresponds to TRBD1 (6 bases). Germline loops: CDR1 SGDLS, CDR2 YYNGEE. This CDR3 contains 15 residues. The V gene lost 6 bases and the J gene lost 2 bases, with 15 bases spanning the gap. CDR3 coding DNA: TGTGCCAGCACTGTGGGGGCAAGGGCCTACAATGAGCAGTTCTTC. Translation gives CASTVGARAYNEQFF.

The CDR3 nucleotides read TGTGCCAGCACCCCACCCCCGGGGTATTATACTCCTGAAGCTTTCTTT. Its protein is CASTPPPGYYTPEAFF. This rearrangement joins TRBV7-6 to TRBJ1-1; D is ambiguous. The CDR3 length is 16 residues. Trimming took off 7 bases at V and 6 bases at J, with 24 bases between the two ends. Germline lookup yields CDR1 SGHVS and CDR2 FNYEAQ. Variable domain in full (rest from reference TRBV7-6 and TRBJ1-1): GAGVSQSPRYKVTKRGQDVALRCDPISGHVSLYWYRQALGQGPEFLTYFNYEAQQDKSGLPNDRFSAERPEGSISTLTIQRTEQRDSAMYRCASTPPPGYYTPEAFFGQGTRLTVV.

The chain joins TRBV6-4 to TRBJ2-2, with TRBD1 matching 11 bases. CDR3 size: 13 residues. From germline, CDR1 is MRHNA and CDR2 SNTAGT. With V trimmed by 8 bases and J by 4 bases, 0 bases remained unmatched. The CDR3: CASGQGATGELFF. Written as DNA, the CDR3 is TGTGCCAGCGGACAGGGGGCCACCGGGGAGCTGTTTTTT.

The chain uses TRBV29-1 and TRBJ2-5, with 11 positions matching TRBD1. The CDR3 covers 13 residues. In germline, CDR1 is SQVTM, CDR2 ANQGSEA. With V trimmed by 7 bases and J by 3 bases, 4 bases remained unmatched. In DNA form, the CDR3 reads TGCAGCGCCCGGGACAGGGGGAAAGAGACCCAGTACTTC. This codes for CSARDRGKETQYF.

The J gene is TRBJ2-5, the V gene TRBV7-6; D may be TRBD2 (5 bases). CDR3 length: 13 amino acids. V gave up 2 bases and J gave up 3 bases, with 7 bases separating them. Germline V lookup: CDR1 SGHVS, CDR2 FNYEAQ. The chain's CDR3 is CASSLLREETQYF. CDR3 bases: TGTGCCAGCAGCTTATTGCGGGAAGAGACCCAGTACTTC.

The gene calls are TRBV5-4 and TRBJ2-7; 10 nucleotides agree with TRBD2. Germline trimming cut 4 bases from V and 5 bases from J; bases unmatched to any gene: 12. CDR1 SGHNT and CDR2 YYREEE come from the germline V gene (reference sequence). There are 16 residues in the CDR3. This chain's CDR3 is CASSPSGSGEINEQYF. DNA for the CDR3: TGTGCCAGCAGCCCTAGCGGGAGTGGTGAAATTAACGAGCAGTACTTC.

V is TRBV27 and J is TRBJ2-7; 8 bases map to TRBD2. Trimming removed 6 bases from V and 0 bases from J; junction bases left unmatched: 4. The CDR3 extends over 14 amino acids. The V gene's germline CDR1 is MNHEY and CDR2 SMNVEV (reference sequence). The CDR3 DNA follows: TGTGCCAGCAGCCCGGGGGGGCCCTCCTACGAGCAGTACTTC. Amino acids: CASSPGGPSYEQYF.

The rearrangement links TRBV28 to TRBJ2-1; 9 nucleotides agree with TRBD2. The CDR3 length is 15 residues. Unmatched junction bases numbered 11, after V lost 7 bases and J lost 7 bases. CDR1 MDHEN and CDR2 SYDVKM come from the germline V gene. The CDR3 DNA sequence: TGTGCCAGCACCCCTAGCGGGGACCTCGGGAATGAGCAGTTCTTC. This encodes CASTPSGDLGNEQFF.

The V and J genes are TRBV9 and TRBJ2-5, with 11 bases aligning to TRBD2. The CDR3 is 16 residues long. The germline gives CDR1 SGDLS, CDR2 YYNGEE. The ends lost 4 bases at V and 1 base at J; junction bases unmatched: 6. CDR3 coding DNA: TGTGCCAGCAGCTTAGGGACTAGCGGAATCCAAGAGACCCAGTACTTC. Translating it yields CASSLGTSGIQETQYF.

The rearrangement uses TRBV1 and TRBJ2-4; the table names TRBD2, a call not compared with the DNA. TRBV1 is termed a pseudogene. There are 14 residues in the CDR3. CDR3 sequence reads: CTSSRRLAKNIQYF. In DNA form, the CDR3 reads TGCACCAGCAGCCGCCGGTTAGCCAAAAACATTCAGTACTTC.

This chain uses TRBV7-2 with TRBJ1-1; D not certain. The length of the CDR3 is 14 residues. Germline loops: CDR1 SGHTA, CDR2 FQGNSA. V dropped 3 bases and J dropped 2 bases, with 10 bases sitting between them. CDR3 sequence (DNA): TGTGCCAGCAGCTTCTTGAGAGCCAACACTGAAGCTTTCTTT. Its protein product is CASSFLRANTEAFF.

V is TRBV7-2 and J is TRBJ2-1, with 14 nucleotides matching TRBD2. The CDR3 loop spans 19 amino acids. Trimming at V came to 5 bases and at J to 1 base, leaving 10 bases not matched to a gene. Looked up from germline, CDR1 is SGHTA and CDR2 is FQGNSA. Written as DNA, the CDR3 is TGTGCCAGCAGCATACCGGGACTAGCGGGAGTGCGATCCTACAATGAGCAGTTCTTC. This sequence encodes CASSIPGLAGVRSYNEQFF.

CDR3 loop: CASSIGQGGDTQYF. The CDR3 DNA reads TGCGCCAGCAGCATCGGACAGGGAGGAGATACGCAGTATTTT. This rearrangement joins TRBV5-1 to TRBJ2-3; TRBD1 agrees at 8 bases. J lost 5 bases, V lost 4 bases, and 6 bases had no gene match. CDR3 size: 14 residues. Germline values: CDR1 SGHRS, CDR2 YFSETQ.

The gene calls are TRBV7-9 and TRBJ2-7, with TRBD2 as a possible D gene (6 bases). This CDR3 spans 16 amino acids. From germline, CDR1 is SEHNR and CDR2 FQNEAQ (reference sequence). V was shortened by 2 bases and J by 4 bases, with 18 bases between the two germline ends. CDR3: CASSLLRDGRYYEQYF. The CDR3 nucleotides are TGTGCCAGCAGCTTATTGCGGGACGGACGATATTACGAGCAGTACTTC.